The source of this TCR beta chain is a study of radiotherapy plus CTLA-4 blockade in lung cancer. Produced via immunoSEQ multiplex PCR; TCRdb's table is partial and in-frame only. The sample has some 87,000 clones; over 75% are singletons. CDR1 and CDR2 (germline): SGHVT, SQSDAQ. V was pared by 5 bases and J by 5 bases, with 20 bases of the junction left unmatched. CDR3 size: 20 residues. Sequenced material: peripheral blood, taken from a patient treated with radiotherapy plus ipilimumab. This sequence originates from a human donor with non-small cell lung cancer that progressed on radiotherapy plus ipilimumab. The chain recombines TRBV7-4 with TRBJ2-1, with 11 positions matching TRBD2. The CDR3 DNA sequence: TGTGCCAGCAGCCACACACCTCAACTAGCGGGAGCTTTAGACAACAATGAGCAGTTCTTC. Its translation is CASSHTPQLAGALDNNEQFF.